The subject of this entry is one TCR beta chain. What it binds is unknown. This CDR3 has 17 amino acids. CDR1 and CDR2 (germline): LGHNA, YSLEER. V lost 3 bases and J lost 3; bases outside the gene matches: 6. The sample originates from a study of OX40 agonist ivuxolimab in advanced cancers. Sequenced by immunoSEQ multiplex PCR; TCRdb stores in-frame clones only, minus some. Of about 62,000 clones listed, approximately 91% are singletons. Overall study findings and caveats: Specificity for antigen went undetermined in the expanded peripheral T cells.

The clonotype was recovered from an adult with an advanced solid tumor such as melanoma, head and neck, liver or kidney cancer. The chain recombines TRBV4-3 with TRBJ2-3; 13 nucleotides align to TRBD2. This specimen was CD4+ or CD8+ T cells sorted from blood, taken in a trial of the OX40 agonist ivuxolimab. DNA of the CDR3: TGCGCCAGCAGCCAGTCCACTAGCGGGAGGGGGACAGATACGCAGTATTTT. It specifies CASSQSTSGRGTDTQYF.